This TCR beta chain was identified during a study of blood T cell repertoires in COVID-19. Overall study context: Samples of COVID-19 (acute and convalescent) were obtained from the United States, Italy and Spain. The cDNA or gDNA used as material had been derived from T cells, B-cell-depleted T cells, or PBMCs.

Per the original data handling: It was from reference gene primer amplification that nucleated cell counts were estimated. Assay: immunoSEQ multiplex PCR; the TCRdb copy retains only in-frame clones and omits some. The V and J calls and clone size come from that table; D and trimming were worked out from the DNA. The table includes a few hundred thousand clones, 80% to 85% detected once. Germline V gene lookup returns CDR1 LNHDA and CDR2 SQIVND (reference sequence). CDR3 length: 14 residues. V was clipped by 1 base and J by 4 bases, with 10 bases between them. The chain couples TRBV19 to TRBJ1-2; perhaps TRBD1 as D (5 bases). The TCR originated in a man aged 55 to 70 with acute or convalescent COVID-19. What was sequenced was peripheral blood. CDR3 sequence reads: CASSIVGRPYGYTF. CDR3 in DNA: TGTGCCAGTAGTATAGTGGGGCGCCCCTATGGCTACACCTTC. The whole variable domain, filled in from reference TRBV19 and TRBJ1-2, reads DGGITQSPKYLFRKEGQNVTLSCEQNLNHDAMYWYRQDPGQGLRLIYYSQIVNDFQKGDIAEGYSVSREKKESFPLTVTSAQKNPTAFYLCASSIVGRPYGYTFGSGTRLTVV.